The entry below describes one T cell receptor beta chain. What this receptor recognizes is not known. No base-level quality is on record; no much larger clone is a single base apart. This entry comes from a study of T cells in Graves' hyperthyroidism and ophthalmopathy (dated by TCRdb to the late 2010s). About the full investigation: Peripheral blood samples were taken at the time of initial diagnosis, prior to any treatment. TCR V-J signatures able to tell the groups apart were searched for in a discovery cohort of 90 to 100 patients, of whom around 43 had Graves' ophthalmopathy and around 58 had stable Graves' hyperthyroidism. An independent validation cohort of 18 to 20 hyperthyroidism patients and approximately 16 patients who later progressed to ophthalmopathy tested prospective prediction of ophthalmopathy. The roughly 100 discovery patients were divided at random into training and test sets in a 7:3 ratio. In addition, the study compared T-cell repertoires in thyroid tissue and in blood from over 5 Graves' hyperthyroidism patients. After blood sampling, hyperthyroidism patients were treated with methimazole at a starting dose of 30 mg daily, and ophthalmopathy patients were treated with high-dose intravenous methylprednisolone. The paper reports TCR Vbeta CDR3 sequencing of over 130 peripheral blood samples: under 45 ophthalmopathy, fewer than 80 hyperthyroidism and around 17 progressor patients.

On the study overall, not on this receptor specifically: In validation, the model predicted progression to ophthalmopathy a median of about 5.9 months before onset, with about 67% sensitivity and roughly 72% specificity. Most expanded thyroid clonotypes (frequency above 0.001) were also found in blood, which suggests that blood repertoires may mirror thyroid immune responses. A 13 V-J signature model separated ophthalmopathy from stable hyperthyroidism, with around 91% sensitivity and about 81% specificity in cross-validation and 80%/75% in testing. No statistical method was used to set the sample size in advance, and investigators knew the group allocation.

Reading from cysteine to phenylalanine, the CDR3 counts 13 amino acids. Here the CDR3 DNA is all that survives: 39 bases in frame from base 1. Based on the germline V gene, the CDR1 and CDR2 sequences are MNHEY and SVGEGT. Trimming takes 5 bases from V and 5 bases from J, and the germline ends sit 10 bases apart. The TCR beta CDR3 regions were amplified from RNA transcripts. The TCR CDR3 was subjected to a first round of RT-PCR using the HTBI primer set and the Qiagen OneStep RT-PCR kit. The libraries were constructed in a second round of multiplex PCR and then size-selected and purified. Sequencing of the libraries was done on an Illumina HiSeq2000 using paired-end 100 bp reads. The authors processed their data as follows. Raw data were processed with SOAPnuke, discarding reads with adapters, uncalled bases, mean Phred below 15, or no exact constant-primer or identifier match. High-quality paired reads were merged using COPE v1.2.5, and each unique nucleotide sequence was defined as a clonotype. MiTCR v1.1 was used to align clonotypes to the IMGT TRBV, TRBD and TRBJ reference segments. Only V-J combinations with frequency above 0.0001, covering 99% to 99.2% of repertoires, were analysed. A TCS score was defined as the ratio between F50 (clonal expansion) and ExV (chaos), using BLOSUM62-based TCRdist between CDR3 peptides within each V-J. Welch's t-statistics and random forest reduced around 510 V-J features to fewer than 15, which were used in a naive Bayes classifier (R e1071). Through fastp at Q25 and MiXCR, TCRdb rebuilt clones from the public reads, retaining in-frame beta chains. Rows are combined by CDR3 protein, so each entry shows the most common genes and DNA. The V and J calls here are based on TCRdb, not the publication. This sample gives some 500,000 distinct CDR3 sequences in total; 15% to 20% of them show up just once. Around 28% of the sample is taken by the ten largest.

Ophthalmopathy patients had moderately to severely active disease, Clinical Activity Score of at least 3, NOSPECS grade of at least 4, and duration under 3 months. Exclusion was applied to patients with uncontrolled infections, other autoimmune diseases, pregnancy or lactation. Diagnoses were established on the basis of clinical symptoms, serum thyroxine and TRAb, thyroid ultrasound, and orbital computed tomography. PBMCs were isolated from more than 9 ml of fresh peripheral blood by Ficoll-Paque density gradient centrifugation. Total RNA was extracted with Trizol reagent, and quality was checked on an Agilent 2100 Bioanalyzer.

Sequenced: blood. The source is a woman in her twenties or thirties with Graves' ophthalmopathy. The chain is encoded by TRBV6-2 or TRBV6-3 joined to TRBJ1-5; the D gene is perhaps TRBD1, from 6 matching bases. The base sequence is TGTGCCAGCAGTGACTACAGGGATCAGCCCCAGCATTTT. It encodes CASSDYRDQPQHF.